Reported below is one TCR beta chain. The clone's antigen remains unknown. Nothing much larger sits one base from this clone, and base qualities are not available. The record originates from a study of blood T cell repertoires in COVID-19 (TCRdb year 2020). A note on the overall study: Samples covering the acute and convalescent phases of COVID-19 were provided by collaborators in the United States, Italy and Spain. The material from the prospective study consisted of cDNA or gDNA derived from T cells, B-cell-depleted T cells, or PBMCs. Subjects who had been exposed to COVID-19, were actively infected with it, or had recovered from it provided the deeply sampled blood TCRbeta repertoires that made up the dataset. The repertoires were released in a freely available public database intended as a resource for research on the immune response to SARS-CoV-2. Samples were obtained from the ongoing ImmuneRACE study (first 160 participants) and from over a thousand subjects provided by 6 global collaborators. Sample metadata almost always included a de-identified subject ID, COVID-19 status, age in years and sex. Where available, HLA class I and class II types were obtained from metadata supplied by the sample provider rather than from assay-based typing.

TCRbeta CDR3 regions were amplified from genomic DNA by means of the immunoSEQ Assay, a bias-controlled multiplex PCR. The authors' pipeline ran thus. Nucleated cell counts per sample were estimated from amplification of reference gene primers within the assay. To quantify the absolute abundance of each unique TCRbeta CDR3 rearrangement, sequence reads were collapsed and filtered. For each sample, productive Simpson clonality was calculated as the square root of Simpson's diversity index over productive rearrangements. Entries here come from immuneACCESS through TCRdb and include only in-frame sequences with V and J called. Some clones fail to appear in such tables; in the studies checked, an unresolved V gene covers under half of the shortfall, and the cause of the remainder is unknown. The D gene and trimming were derived from the DNA, and the V and J assignments and clone size from that table. The sample yields a few hundred thousand clones; about 88% were counted once. Around 5% of the sample belongs to the ten largest clones.

Overall study results and their limits: The amount of clinical and demographic metadata varied by source and participant and was provided uncurated.

CDR1 and CDR2 (MNHNY, SVGAGI) derive from the germline V gene (reference sequence). The germline ends are 8 bases apart after V is trimmed by 2 bases and J by 8 bases. Measured from the cysteine to the phenylalanine, the CDR3 is 12 residues long. The DNA shown is the 36-base CDR3, in frame from base 1. At one collaborating source in Seattle, patients were enrolled during active infection and were followed longitudinally through the course of disease. Each collaborating institution followed its own protocols to collect whole blood in K2EDTA tubes. For TCRbeta analysis, collaborators shipped samples as frozen whole blood, isolated PBMCs, or DNA extracted from either of those sample types.

The sample consisted of peripheral blood. This sequence uses TRBV6-6 and TRBJ2-3, and TRBD1 may be the D gene, going by 5 matching bases. This clonotype originated in an older woman with COVID-19, enrolled during active disease. The nucleotide sequence reads as follows: TGTGCCAGCAGTTACCCCCAGGGTACGCAGTATTTT. Translated, this is CASSYPQGTQYF.